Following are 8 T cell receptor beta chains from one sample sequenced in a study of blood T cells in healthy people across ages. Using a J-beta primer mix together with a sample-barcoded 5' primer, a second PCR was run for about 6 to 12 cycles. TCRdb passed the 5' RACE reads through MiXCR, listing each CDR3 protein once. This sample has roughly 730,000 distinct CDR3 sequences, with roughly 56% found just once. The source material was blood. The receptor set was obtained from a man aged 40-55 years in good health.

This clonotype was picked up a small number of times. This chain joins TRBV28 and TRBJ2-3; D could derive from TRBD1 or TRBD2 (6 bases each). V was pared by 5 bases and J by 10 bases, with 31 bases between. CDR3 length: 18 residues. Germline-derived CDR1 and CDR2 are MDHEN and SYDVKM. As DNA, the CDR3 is TGTGCCAGCAGTCGCCTCCTACAGGGTACGGGGGAGGCAGGGGCGCAGTATTTT. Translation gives CASSRLLQGTGEAGAQYF.

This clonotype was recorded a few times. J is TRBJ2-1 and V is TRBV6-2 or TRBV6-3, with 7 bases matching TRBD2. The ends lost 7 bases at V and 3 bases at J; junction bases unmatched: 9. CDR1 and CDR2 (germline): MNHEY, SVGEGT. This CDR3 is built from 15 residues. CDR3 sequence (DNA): TGTGCCAGCACCCTCCTGGGGGAGGGCTACAATGAGCAGTTCTTC. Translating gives CASTLLGEGYNEQFF.

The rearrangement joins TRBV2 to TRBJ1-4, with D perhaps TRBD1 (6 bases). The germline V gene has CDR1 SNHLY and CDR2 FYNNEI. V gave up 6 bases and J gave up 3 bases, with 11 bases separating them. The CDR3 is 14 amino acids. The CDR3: CASRWTEPNEKLFF. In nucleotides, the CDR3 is TGTGCCAGCAGGTGGACAGAGCCTAATGAAAAACTGTTTTTT.

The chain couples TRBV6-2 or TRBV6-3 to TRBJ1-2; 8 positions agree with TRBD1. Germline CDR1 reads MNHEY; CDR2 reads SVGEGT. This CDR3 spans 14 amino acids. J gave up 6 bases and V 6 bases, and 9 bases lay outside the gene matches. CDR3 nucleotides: TGTGCCAGCAGGAGCCGGACAGGGATTAATGGCTACACCTTC. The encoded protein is CASRSRTGINGYTF.

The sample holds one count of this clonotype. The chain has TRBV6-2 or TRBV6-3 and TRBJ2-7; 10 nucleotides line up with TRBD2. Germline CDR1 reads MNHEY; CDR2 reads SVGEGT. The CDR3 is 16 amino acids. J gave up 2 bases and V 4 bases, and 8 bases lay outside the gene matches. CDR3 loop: CASSSFKSGRAYEQYF. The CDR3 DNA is TGTGCCAGCAGTTCTTTTAAGAGCGGGAGGGCCTACGAGCAGTACTTC.

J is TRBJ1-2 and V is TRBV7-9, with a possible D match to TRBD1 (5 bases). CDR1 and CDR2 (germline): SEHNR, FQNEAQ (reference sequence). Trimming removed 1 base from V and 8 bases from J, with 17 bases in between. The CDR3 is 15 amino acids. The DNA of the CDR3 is TGTGCCAGCAGCTTAGGACAGCTCGAGCGCTTGGGCTACACCTTC. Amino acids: CASSLGQLERLGYTF. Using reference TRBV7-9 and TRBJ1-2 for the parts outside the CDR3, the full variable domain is DTGVSQNPRHKITKRGQNVTFRCDPISEHNRLYWYRQTLGQGPEFLTYFQNEAQLEKSRLLSDRFSAERPKGSFSTLEIQRTEQGDSAMYLCASSLGQLERLGYTFGSGTRLTVV.

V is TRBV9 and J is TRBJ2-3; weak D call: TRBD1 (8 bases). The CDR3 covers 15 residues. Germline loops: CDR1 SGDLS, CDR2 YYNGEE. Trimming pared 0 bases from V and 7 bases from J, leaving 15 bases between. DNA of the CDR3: TGTGCCAGCAGCGTAGCTTGGACAGGGACTAATACGCAGTATTTT. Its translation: CASSVAWTGTNTQYF.

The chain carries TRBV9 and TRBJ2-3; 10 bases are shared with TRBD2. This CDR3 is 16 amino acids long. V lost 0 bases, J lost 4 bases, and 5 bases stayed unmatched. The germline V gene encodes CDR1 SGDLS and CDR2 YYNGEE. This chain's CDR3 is CASSVGASGGADTQYF. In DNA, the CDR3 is TGTGCCAGCAGCGTAGGCGCTAGCGGGGGAGCAGATACGCAGTATTTT.